The 19 T cell receptor beta chains reported below all come from one sample, sequenced in a study of regulatory T cells in long-lasting Graves disease. Combining iRepertoire HTBI primers with Arm-PCR of CDR3 regions, the authors built TCR beta libraries. Each CDR3 protein gets one entry after TCRdb re-called the multiplex PCR reads with MiXCR. The sample consists of 600,000 to 650,000 distinct CDR3 sequences, around 17% of them appearing once. Time point defined: newly diagnosed GD, antithyroid drugs for less than 3 months. Following extraction of RNA from PBMCs, that RNA was used to make the TCR library. The data were also submitted as part of a second study, on T cells in Graves' hyperthyroidism and ophthalmopathy.

The material sequenced was peripheral blood mononuclear cells (PBMCs), taken at new diagnosis, from a patient treated with antithyroid drugs. These receptors all come from a young woman with Graves disease.

The sample holds many counts of this clonotype. DNA of the CDR3: TGTGCCAGCAGCCGACTTTACAAGGAAAAACTGTTTTTT. This translates into CASSRLYKEKLFF. The J gene is TRBJ1-4, the V gene TRBV12-3 or TRBV12-4; D ambiguous. The ends were cut back, 6 bases at V and 8 bases at J, with 13 bases in the middle. CDR3 size: 13 residues.

This sequence joins TRBV27 and TRBJ1-5; the D is unclear. The germline V gene encodes CDR1 MNHEY and CDR2 SMNVEV (reference sequence). The CDR3 has 10 residues. Trimming shortened V by 10 bases and J by 6 bases, and 7 bases separated the two germline ends. As DNA, the CDR3 is TGTGCCAAGAGTGGTCAGCCCCAGCATTTT. Translating gives CAKSGQPQHF.

This clonotype was detected ten times or more. V usage is TRBV20-1 and J usage is TRBJ1-1; 7 positions agree with TRBD1. The CDR3 is made up of 15 amino acids. CDR1 is DFQATT, CDR2 SNEGSKA, per germline (reference sequence). V dropped 6 bases and J dropped 1; count of bases not matched to a gene: 11. The chain's CDR3 is CSAILQGVGNTEAFF. CDR3 coding DNA: TGCAGTGCCATACTCCAGGGGGTCGGGAACACTGAAGCTTTCTTT.

The chain combines TRBV4-1 with TRBJ2-1; 9 bases agree with TRBD1. The DNA end is a closer match to TRBJ2-3, so the J assignment may be wrong. Germline V CDR1 and CDR2: MGHRA, YSYEKL. This CDR3 is built from 13 residues. The chain's CDR3 is CASRTGGADTQYF. The CDR3 DNA sequence: TGCGCCAGCAGGACAGGGGGGGCGGATACGCAGTATTTT.

The chain employs TRBV6-4 and TRBJ2-5; 8 nucleotides agree with TRBD1. The end of the DNA fits TRBJ2-1 better, so the J call may be wrong. Germline V gene sequence: CDR1 MRHNA, CDR2 SNTAGT. This CDR3 is built from 14 residues. Written as DNA, the CDR3 is TGTGCCAGCAGTGCGGACAGGGTGGTGAATGAGCAGTTCTTC. Its translation: CASSADRVVNEQFF.

This clonotype has just a few counts. The chain uses TRBV5-1 and TRBJ2-1; 12 nucleotides agree with TRBD1. The germline gives CDR1 SGHRS, CDR2 YFSETQ. The CDR3 sequence is 19 residues long. V lost 4 bases, J lost 2 bases, and 13 bases stayed unmatched. In DNA form, the CDR3 reads TGCGCCAGCAGCCCGGGACAGGGGGCGTTTGTGGGACCCTACAATGAGCAGTTCTTC. It is translated as CASSPGQGAFVGPYNEQFF. The complete variable domain, with remaining parts taken from reference TRBV5-1 and TRBJ2-1, reads KAGVTQTPRYLIKTRGQQVTLSCSPISGHRSVSWYQQTPGQGLQFLFEYFSETQRNKGNFPGRFSGRQFSNSRSEMNVSTLELGDSALYLCASSPGQGAFVGPYNEQFFGPGTRLTVL.

The table lists this clonotype with many counts. This chain connects TRBV12-3 or TRBV12-4 to TRBJ1-5; 10 positions match TRBD1. V lost 7 bases, J lost 2 bases, and 14 bases stayed unmatched. The CDR3 totals 18 residues. The CDR3 nucleotides read TGTGCCAGCACCCCCGGCCCGCTCGGGACAGGGGGCAATCAGCCCCAGCATTTT. Amino acids: CASTPGPLGTGGNQPQHF.

The table lists this clonotype with many counts. The chain has TRBV2 and TRBJ1-1; 8 bases agree with TRBD1. Germline assignment: CDR1 SNHLY and CDR2 FYNNEI. The J segment lost 6 bases and the V segment lost 7 bases, leaving 10 bases of the junction unmatched. CDR3 length equals 14 residues. CDR3 protein: CASKIQGAGAEAFF. CDR3 bases: TGTGCCAGCAAAATCCAGGGGGCAGGGGCTGAAGCTTTCTTT.

This rearrangement joins TRBV7-2 to TRBJ2-1; D might be TRBD1 or TRBD2, each matching 5 bases. Germline CDR1 reads SGHTA; CDR2 reads FQGNSA. The CDR3 length is 17 residues. Trimming removed 2 bases from V and 2 bases from J, with 16 bases in between. The CDR3 loop is CASSLRPSRETYNEQFF. CDR3 coding DNA: TGTGCCAGCAGCTTACGTCCTTCCAGGGAGACCTACAATGAGCAGTTCTTC.

The chain recombines TRBV24-1 with TRBJ2-4; possible D gene TRBD2, 6 bases. The ends were cut back, 7 bases at V and 4 bases at J, with 16 bases in the middle. Germline V gene sequence: CDR1 KGHDR, CDR2 SFDVKD. CDR3 length: 15 residues. CDR3 nucleotides: TGTGCCACCAGCCAGGGAGGTATACGGAAAAACATTCAGTACTTC. Translation: CATSQGGIRKNIQYF.

This clonotype was counted ten times or more. The chain is built from TRBV6-1 and TRBJ1-2; TRBD1 agrees at 9 bases. The germline gives CDR1 MNHNS, CDR2 SASEGT. The CDR3 runs to 14 residues. V dropped 5 bases and J dropped 5; count of bases not matched to a gene: 6. For the CDR3, the DNA is TGTGCCAGCAGTCGGGACAGGGCTCGATATGGCTACACCTTC. Amino acids: CASSRDRARYGYTF.

This clonotype was seen repeatedly, ten times or more. This chain connects TRBV30 to TRBJ2-7; D remains ambiguous. V was cut by 3 bases and J by 4 bases, with 7 bases left in between. From germline, CDR1 is GTSNPN and CDR2 SVGIG (reference sequence). The CDR3 consists of 11 residues. The CDR3 coding sequence is TGTGCCTGGAGCGGCGGTTACGAGCAGTACTTC. Translation gives CAWSGGYEQYF.

This clonotype was observed a few times. The CDR3 spells CASKSEAGAPNQPQHF. CDR3 sequence (DNA): TGTGCCAGCAAGTCGGAAGCAGGGGCTCCCAATCAGCCCCAGCATTTT. V and J are TRBV27 and TRBJ1-5; tentatively, D is TRBD1 (6 bases). Germline loops: CDR1 MNHEY, CDR2 SMNVEV (reference sequence). The CDR3 length is 16 residues. The V gene lost 7 bases and the J gene lost 3 bases, with 19 bases spanning the gap.

The genes are TRBV18 and TRBJ1-1, with 10 bases matching TRBD1. Germline lookup yields CDR1 KGHSH and CDR2 LQKENI. The J segment lost 6 bases and the V segment lost 2 bases, leaving 9 bases of the junction unmatched. This CDR3 is 16 amino acids long. CDR3: CASSPTGQGKISEAFF. The CDR3 DNA is TGTGCCAGCTCACCAACGGGACAGGGGAAGATCTCTGAAGCTTTCTTT.

The sample holds many counts of this clonotype. The junction shows a germline mismatch at one end, possibly a read error. V usage is TRBV5-1 and J usage is TRBJ1-4; D gene unclear. CDR3 length equals 13 residues. The V gene's germline CDR1 is SGHRS and CDR2 YFSETQ. The CDR3 DNA reads TGCGCCAGCAGCGAGGGAAACCCTGAAGAACTGTTTTTT. Its translation: CASSEGNPEELFF.

The chain joins TRBV9 to TRBJ1-5, with TRBD1 matching 8 bases. The V segment lost 2 bases and the J segment 6 bases; nucleotides outside the gene matches: 10. This CDR3 comprises 16 residues. Germline V gene sequence: CDR1 SGDLS, CDR2 YYNGEE. CDR3 bases: TGTGCCAGCAGCGTTGGGACAGGCGGCTCAGGTCAGCCCCAGCATTTT. Its translation: CASSVGTGGSGQPQHF.

This clonotype came up a few times. The genes are TRBV30 and TRBJ2-6; no clear D gene. Germline V gene data show CDR1 as GTSNPN and CDR2 as SVGIG (reference sequence). The CDR3 extends over 11 amino acids. DNA of the CDR3: TGTGGAGCTTCTGGGGCCAACGTCCTGACTTTC. The encoded protein is CGASGANVLTF. The full variable domain, its missing parts supplied by reference TRBV30 and TRBJ2-6, is SQTIHQWPATLVQPVGSPLSLECTVEGTSNPNLYWYRQAAGRGLQLLFYSVGIGQISSEVPQNLSASRPQDRQFILSSKKLLLSDSGFYLCGASGANVLTFGAGSRLTVL.

This clonotype was observed many times. The chain is built from TRBV2 and TRBJ2-5; TRBD2 agrees at 10 bases. Germline V gene lookup returns CDR1 SNHLY and CDR2 FYNNEI. V shed 6 bases and J 4 bases; nucleotides not matched to a gene: 8. This CDR3 has 15 amino acids. CDR3 region: CASRRLAGGAETQYF. CDR3 DNA sequence: TGTGCCAGCAGGCGGTTAGCGGGAGGAGCAGAGACCCAGTACTTC.

This clonotype was picked up many times. Here the CDR3 reads CASSVRLAGRNEQYF. DNA for the CDR3: TGTGCCAGCAGTGTCCGACTAGCGGGGAGAAACGAGCAGTACTTC. The chain carries TRBV2 and TRBJ2-7; 11 bases map to TRBD2. Germline values: CDR1 SNHLY, CDR2 FYNNEI. The CDR3 totals 15 residues. Germline trimming cut 4 bases from V and 5 bases from J; bases unmatched to any gene: 7.